A single sample is the source of the 30 T cell receptor beta chains below, sequenced in a study of cytomegalovirus exposure and HLA in healthy donors. The study ran its PCR with 60 Vbeta and 13 Jbeta primers. Sequencing used immunoSEQ multiplex PCR; TCRdb keeps in-frame clones, though not all of them. The sample shows 150,000 to 200,000 clones, 80% of them seen only once. Sequencing was performed on PBMCs. The receptors originated from a woman aged 40 to 50 in good health and CMV-seronegative.

The table lists this clone with a few counts. V is TRBV28 and J is TRBJ2-7; D may be TRBD1 (5 bases). V was cut by 4 bases and J by 1 base, with 11 bases left in between. Germline CDR1 is MDHEN and CDR2 is SYDVKM. This CDR3 region has 14 residues. The CDR3 DNA follows: TGTGCCAGCAGTTCGGCGGACATTTCCTACGAGCAGTACTTC. Translated: CASSSADISYEQYF.

The rearrangement links TRBV29-1 to TRBJ2-3; a weak D match, TRBD1 (6 bases). Trimming cost V 7 bases and J 1 base, with 12 bases left between them. Germline V gene lookup returns CDR1 SQVTM and CDR2 ANQGSEA. This CDR3 is built from 13 residues. The CDR3 here is CSAGVLGTDTQYF. The CDR3 nucleotides read TGCAGCGCAGGGGTTCTGGGCACAGATACGCAGTATTTT.

This clone was counted only a few times. This sequence joins TRBV6-6 and TRBJ2-7; weak D call: TRBD1 (5 bases). CDR3 length equals 12 residues. CDR1 and CDR2 (germline): MNHNY, SVGAGI (reference sequence). Trimming pared 5 bases from V and 1 base from J, leaving 6 bases between. CDR3 in amino acids: CASSRQSYEQYF. The CDR3 DNA is TGTGCCAGCAGTCGACAGTCCTACGAGCAGTACTTC.

The chain combines TRBV6-5 with TRBJ2-3; perhaps TRBD2 as D (6 bases). This CDR3 comprises 16 residues. Germline CDR1 and CDR2: MNHEY and SVGAGI. The V end lost 0 bases, the J end lost 1 base, and 11 bases lay between the germline ends. CDR3 nucleotides: TGTGCCAGCAGTTACTCATGGGAGGCCGGCACAGATACGCAGTATTTT. It yields the protein CASSYSWEAGTDTQYF.

The chain links TRBV10-3 to TRBJ2-7; TRBD2 might be the D (6 bases). This CDR3 region has 13 residues. CDR1 and CDR2 from the germline V gene are ENHRY and SYGVKD. Trimming left V 3 bases short and J 7 bases short, with 13 bases between. CDR3 nucleotide sequence: TGTGCCATCAGTGATGGGTTAGCGGAGGAGCAGTACTTC. Translated, it gives CAISDGLAEEQYF.

This clone was detected only once. V gene TRBV14 combines with J gene TRBJ2-3, with a tentative D call TRBD1 (5 bases). CDR3 length: 16 residues. Trimming stripped 2 bases from V and 0 bases from J, with 12 bases between. Germline CDR1 reads SGHDN; CDR2 reads FVKESK. The chain's CDR3 is CASSQFRTLSTDTQYF. In nucleotides, the CDR3 is TGTGCCAGCAGCCAATTCCGGACATTGAGCACAGATACGCAGTATTTT.

The chain employs TRBV9 and TRBJ2-7; 10 bases match TRBD2. CDR1 is SGDLS, CDR2 YYNGEE, per germline. Trimming at V came to 2 bases and at J to 6 bases, leaving 5 bases not matched to a gene. The CDR3 consists of 14 residues. This CDR3 reads CASSVKLAGSEQYF. DNA of the CDR3: TGTGCCAGCAGCGTTAAACTAGCGGGAAGCGAGCAGTACTTC.

V usage is TRBV10-3 and J usage is TRBJ2-7, with a tentative D call TRBD1 (5 bases). Per the germline V gene, CDR1 is ENHRY and CDR2 is SYGVKD. V gave up 4 bases and J gave up 3 bases, with 13 bases separating them. The CDR3 totals 14 residues. This chain's CDR3 is CAISAVRQNYEQYF. CDR3 bases: TGTGCCATCAGTGCCGTAAGACAGAACTACGAGCAGTACTTC.

This clone has only one observation. The gene calls are TRBV6-5 and TRBJ2-5, with D unclear. Trimming removed 5 bases from V and 2 bases from J, with 6 bases in between. Per germline, CDR1 MNHEY and CDR2 SVGAGI. CDR3 length: 12 amino acids. For the CDR3, the DNA is TGTGCCAGCAGTCAGAAACAAGAGACCCAGTACTTC. It yields the protein CASSQKQETQYF.

This clone was seen a single time. The rearrangement links TRBV5-8 to TRBJ2-7; TRBD1 aligns across 8 bases. The CDR3 has 14 residues. The V gene end was trimmed by 0 bases and the J gene end by 2 bases; junction bases not matched to a gene: 1. The germline V gene encodes CDR1 SGHTS and CDR2 YDEGEE. CDR3 DNA sequence: TGTGCCAGCAGCTTGGGACAGGGGCCCTACGAGCAGTACTTC. Residues: CASSLGQGPYEQYF.

CDR3 residues: CASRRGTEYEQYF. In DNA form, the CDR3 reads TGTGCCAGCAGGAGGGGGACAGAATACGAGCAGTACTTC. The rearrangement uses TRBV25-1 and TRBJ2-7; 7 bases line up with TRBD1. With V trimmed by 6 bases and J by 4 bases, 6 bases remained unmatched. In germline, CDR1 is MGHDK, CDR2 SYGVNS. This CDR3 is built from 13 residues.

This clone was picked up a small number of times. The chain is built from TRBV29-1 and TRBJ1-4; D gene unclear. Trimming cost V 7 bases and J 8 bases, with 8 bases left between them. This CDR3 comprises 10 residues. From germline, CDR1 is SQVTM and CDR2 ANQGSEA. The CDR3: CSGLQEKLFF. As DNA, the CDR3 is TGCAGCGGTCTACAGGAAAAACTGTTTTTT.

CDR3 nucleotide sequence: TGTGCCAGCAGTGATCGGACAGGGGGAACCCACGAGCAGTACTTC. Translating gives CASSDRTGGTHEQYF. The chain links TRBV27 to TRBJ2-7, with TRBD1 matching 10 bases. CDR3 length equals 15 residues. Germline V gene data show CDR1 as MNHEY and CDR2 as SMNVEV (reference sequence). V lost 5 bases to trimming and J lost 5 bases; unmatched junction nucleotides: 9.

The rearrangement links TRBV7-8 to TRBJ2-3; D possibly corresponds to TRBD2 (6 bases). Trimming cost V 5 bases and J 4 bases, with 13 bases left between them. CDR3 length: 14 residues. From germline, CDR1 is SGHVS and CDR2 FQNEAQ. Here the CDR3 reads CASSTTSGADTQYF. CDR3 nucleotides: TGTGCCAGCAGCACGACTAGTGGGGCAGATACGCAGTATTTT.

The chain recombines TRBV11-1 with TRBJ2-2; TRBD1 is a possible D gene (5 bases). This CDR3 comprises 13 residues. Trimming cost V 2 bases and J 8 bases, with 9 bases left between them. Germline V gene sequence: CDR1 SGHAT, CDR2 FQDESV (reference sequence). The CDR3 here is CASSLRGIGELFF. The CDR3 DNA follows: TGTGCCAGCAGCTTAAGGGGAATTGGGGAGCTGTTTTTT.

This chain connects TRBV11-3 to TRBJ2-3, with TRBD1 matching 7 bases. Germline V gene data show CDR1 as SGHNT and CDR2 as YENEEA. Trimming took 5 bases from V and 3 from J; bases not matched to a gene: 5. This CDR3 is 14 amino acids long. CDR3 sequence (DNA): TGTGCCAGCAGCCCCGGACAGGAGACAGATACGCAGTATTTT. This gives the protein CASSPGQETDTQYF.

The V call is TRBV7-8, the J call TRBJ2-7; TRBD1 is a possible D gene (6 bases). This CDR3 region has 14 residues. The germline V gene has CDR1 SGHVS and CDR2 FQNEAQ. V was cut by 3 bases and J by 4 bases, with 13 bases left in between. In DNA, the CDR3 is TGTGCCAGCAGCTTTAGGGGGATCCGTTACGAGCAGTACTTC. It is translated as CASSFRGIRYEQYF. The full variable domain, its missing parts supplied by reference TRBV7-8 and TRBJ2-7, is GAGVSQSPRYKVAKRGQDVALRCDPISGHVSLFWYQQALGQGPEFLTYFQNEAQLDKSGLPSDRFFAERPEGSVSTLKIQRTQQEDSAVYLCASSFRGIRYEQYFGPGTRLTVT.

The count of this clone is one. The chain has TRBV5-3 and TRBJ1-1; 7 bases align to TRBD1. TRBV5-3 is given ORF status, its function remaining uncertain. CDR3 length equals 15 residues. Trimming took 4 bases from V and 1 from J; bases not matched to a gene: 7. The CDR3 loop is CARSTGDTKNTEAFF. CDR3 in DNA: TGTGCCAGAAGCACAGGGGACACTAAGAACACTGAAGCTTTCTTT.

The chain couples TRBV6-7 to TRBJ1-1; tentatively, D is TRBD1 (6 bases). TRBV6-7 is marked as an open reading frame, function uncertain. V lost 0 bases and J lost 5, with 13 bases in between. This CDR3 is built from 15 residues. In DNA, the CDR3 is TGTGCCAGCAGTTACTCCCGCAGGGGTGGAACTGAAGCTTTCTTT. The encoded protein is CASSYSRRGGTEAFF.

The DNA of the CDR3 is TGCGCCAGCAGCCAAGATCGTGGGGGGGACCAAGAGACCCAGTACTTC. This translates into CASSQDRGGDQETQYF. The chain recombines TRBV4-3 with TRBJ2-5, with TRBD2 identical over 7 bases. Per germline, CDR1 LGHNA and CDR2 YSLEER. V dropped 0 bases and J dropped 0; count of bases not matched to a gene: 4. The CDR3 has 16 residues.

The chain employs TRBV27 and TRBJ2-5, with TRBD1 matching 8 bases. Germline CDR1 reads MNHEY; CDR2 reads SMNVEV (reference sequence). CDR3 length: 15 residues. Trimming at V came to 5 bases and at J to 5 bases, leaving 10 bases not matched to a gene. The CDR3: CASSLRQGSWETQYF. Written as DNA, the CDR3 is TGTGCCAGCAGTCTCCGACAGGGGAGTTGGGAGACCCAGTACTTC.

The chain joins TRBV6-1 to TRBJ2-7; 8 nucleotides line up with TRBD1. The CDR3 has 14 residues. V lost 4 bases and J lost 2; bases outside the gene matches: 4. Germline assignment: CDR1 MNHNS and CDR2 SASEGT. CDR3 amino acids: CASSATGGTYEQYF. In DNA form, the CDR3 reads TGTGCCAGCAGTGCCACAGGGGGAACCTACGAGCAGTACTTC.

The chain has TRBV28 and TRBJ2-4; tentatively, D is TRBD2 (6 bases). The CDR3 has 14 amino acids. Trimming took off 6 bases at V and 3 bases at J, with 12 bases between the two ends. CDR1 is MDHEN, CDR2 SYDVKM, per germline. The CDR3 sequence is CASSPGDVKNIQYF. The CDR3 coding sequence is TGTGCCAGCAGCCCGGGGGACGTCAAAAACATTCAGTACTTC. Supplemented by reference TRBV28 and TRBJ2-4, the full variable domain reads DVKVTQSSRYLVKRTGEKVFLECVQDMDHENMFWYRQDPGLGLRLIYFSYDVKMKEKGDIPEGYSVSREKKERFSLILESASTNQTSMYLCASSPGDVKNIQYFGAGTRLSVL.

As concerns this clone: Other DNA sequences from this sample encode an identical CDR3 as well. This chain uses TRBV20-1 with TRBJ2-3; no clear D. The CDR3 sequence is 10 residues long. V lost 6 bases, J lost 2 bases, and 3 bases lay in between. Germline lookup yields CDR1 DFQATT and CDR2 SNEGSKA (reference sequence). The CDR3 DNA reads as TGCAGTGCCCACACAGATACGCAGTATTTT. Its translation is CSAHTDTQYF.

The V call is TRBV7-3, the J call TRBJ2-7, with TRBD2 matching 13 bases. After removal of 1 base from V and 2 bases from J, the junction contained 8 bases not matched to a gene. The CDR3 covers 18 residues. Germline CDR1 SGHTA, CDR2 FQGTGA. CDR3 sequence reads: CASSLRTSGRNSAYEQYF. The CDR3 DNA reads TGTGCCAGCAGCTTAAGGACTAGCGGGAGAAATTCGGCCTACGAGCAGTACTTC. The whole variable domain, filled in from reference TRBV7-3 and TRBJ2-7, reads GAGVSQTPSNKVTEKGKYVELRCDPISGHTALYWYRQSLGQGPEFLIYFQGTGAADDSGLPNDRFFAVRPEGSVSTLKIQRTERGDSAVYLCASSLRTSGRNSAYEQYFGPGTRLTVT.

This clone was recorded a few times. The rearrangement uses TRBV5-6 and TRBJ1-5; D is undetermined. V was cut by 2 bases and J by 9 bases, with 12 bases left in between. Per the germline V gene, CDR1 is SGHDT and CDR2 is YYEEEE. CDR3 length: 13 residues. The DNA of the CDR3 is TGTGCCAGCAGCTTTAACACCGGAGGGCCCCAGCATTTT. This codes for CASSFNTGGPQHF.

This chain uses TRBV5-6 with TRBJ2-3; TRBD1 might be the D (5 bases). V lost 2 bases, J lost 0 bases, and 13 bases lay in between. The CDR3 has 16 amino acids. Germline V gives CDR1 SGHDT, CDR2 YYEEEE. The CDR3: CASSFRVLPSTDTQYF. The CDR3 coding sequence is TGTGCCAGCAGCTTCAGGGTTCTCCCAAGCACAGATACGCAGTATTTT.

The chain joins TRBV7-2 to TRBJ2-7, with 7 bases fitting TRBD2. Losses at the gene ends were 5 bases for V and 2 bases for J; bases not matched to a gene: 9. The CDR3 sequence is 15 residues long. CDR1 is SGHTA and CDR2 is FQGNSA in the germline V gene. CDR3 residues: CASSPLGGSTYEQYF. CDR3 coding DNA: TGTGCCAGCAGCCCCTTGGGGGGGAGTACCTACGAGCAGTACTTC.

The chain uses TRBV18 and TRBJ2-3, with 10 positions matching TRBD2. Unmatched junction bases numbered 10, after V lost 1 base and J lost 6 bases. This CDR3 region has 17 residues. CDR1 is KGHSH, CDR2 LQKENI, per germline. The CDR3 reads CASSPRESGGAQDTQYF. In DNA form, the CDR3 reads TGTGCCAGCTCACCACGTGAGAGCGGGGGGGCCCAGGATACGCAGTATTTT.

The rearrangement joins TRBV4-2 to TRBJ2-3; unclear D gene. Germline assignment: CDR1 LGHNA and CDR2 YNFKEQ. Trimming took off 1 base at V and 6 bases at J, with 5 bases between the two ends. CDR3 length: 12 residues. This chain's CDR3 is CASSQVSDTQYF. Here the CDR3 DNA reads TGTGCCAGCAGCCAAGTGTCGGATACGCAGTATTTT.